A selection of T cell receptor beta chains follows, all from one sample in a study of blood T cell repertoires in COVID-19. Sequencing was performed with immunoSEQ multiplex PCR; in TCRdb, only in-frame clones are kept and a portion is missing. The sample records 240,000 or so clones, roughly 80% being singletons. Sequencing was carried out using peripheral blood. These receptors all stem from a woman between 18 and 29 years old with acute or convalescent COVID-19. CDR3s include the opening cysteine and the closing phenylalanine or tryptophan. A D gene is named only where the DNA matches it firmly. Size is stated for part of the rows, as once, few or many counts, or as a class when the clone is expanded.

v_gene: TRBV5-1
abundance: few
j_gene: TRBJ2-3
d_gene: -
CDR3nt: TGCGCCAGCAGCTTGTACCCAGAACACACAGATACGCAGTATTTT
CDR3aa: CASSLYPEHTDTQYF

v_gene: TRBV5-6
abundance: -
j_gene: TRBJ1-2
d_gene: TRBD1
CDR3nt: TGTGCCAGCAGCCCGGACAGGGGATACTATGGCTACACCTTC
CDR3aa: CASSPDRGYYGYTF

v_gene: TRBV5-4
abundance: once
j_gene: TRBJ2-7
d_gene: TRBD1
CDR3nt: TGTGCCAGCAGCTTGGGACAGGGACGCGTTGGCTACGAGCAGTACTTC
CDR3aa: CASSLGQGRVGYEQYF

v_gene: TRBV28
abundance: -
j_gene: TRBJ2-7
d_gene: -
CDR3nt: TGTGCCAGCCATGGAGGGGCGGCCTACGAGCAGTACTTC
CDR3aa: CASHGGAAYEQYF

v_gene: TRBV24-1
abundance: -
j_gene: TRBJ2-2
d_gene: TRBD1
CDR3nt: TGTGCCACCAGTGATTTGCCTGCCCGACAGGGGGCGGACACCGGGGAGCTGTTTTTT
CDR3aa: CATSDLPARQGADTGELFF

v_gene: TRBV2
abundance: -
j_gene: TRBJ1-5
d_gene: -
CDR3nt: TGTGCCAGCAATCGGGGGAGTAATCAGCCCCAGCATTTT
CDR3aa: CASNRGSNQPQHF

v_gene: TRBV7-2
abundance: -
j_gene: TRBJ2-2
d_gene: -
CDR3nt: TGTGCCAGCAGCTTAGTTGTTCGGGCCGGGGAGCTGTTTTTT
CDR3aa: CASSLVVRAGELFF

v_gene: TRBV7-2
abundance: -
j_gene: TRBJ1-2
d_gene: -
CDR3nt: TGTGCCAGCAGCGGGGAGCCCTCCTCTGGCTACACCTTC
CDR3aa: CASSGEPSSGYTF

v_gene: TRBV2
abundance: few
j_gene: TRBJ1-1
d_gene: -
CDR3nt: TGTGCCAGCAGTGAAAATGGAGGACGAAACACTGAAGCTTTCTTT
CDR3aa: CASSENGGRNTEAFF

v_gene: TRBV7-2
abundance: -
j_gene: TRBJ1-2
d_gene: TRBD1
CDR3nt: TGTGCCAGCAGCTTAGGGCAGGGGGGCATTTATGGCTACACCTTC
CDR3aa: CASSLGQGGIYGYTF